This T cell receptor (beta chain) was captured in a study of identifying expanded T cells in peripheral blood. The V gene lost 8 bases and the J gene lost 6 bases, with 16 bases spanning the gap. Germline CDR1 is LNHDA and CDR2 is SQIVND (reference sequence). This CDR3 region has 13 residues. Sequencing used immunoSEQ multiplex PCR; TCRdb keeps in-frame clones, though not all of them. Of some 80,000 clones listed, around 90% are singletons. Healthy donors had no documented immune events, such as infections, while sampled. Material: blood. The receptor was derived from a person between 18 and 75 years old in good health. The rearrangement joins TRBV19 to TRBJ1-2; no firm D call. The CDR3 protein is CASSSGQRDGYTF. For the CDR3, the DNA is TGTGCCAGTTCCTCCGGCCAGCGGGATGGCTACACCTTC.